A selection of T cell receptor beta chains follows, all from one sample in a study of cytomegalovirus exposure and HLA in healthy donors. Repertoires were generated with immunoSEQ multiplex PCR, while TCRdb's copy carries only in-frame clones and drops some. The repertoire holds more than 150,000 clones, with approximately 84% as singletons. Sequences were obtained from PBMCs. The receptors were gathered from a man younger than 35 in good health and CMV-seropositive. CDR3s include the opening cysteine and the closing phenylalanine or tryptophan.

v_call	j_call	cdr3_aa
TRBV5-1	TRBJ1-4	CASSLGQGENEKLFF
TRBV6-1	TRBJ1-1	CASRKGQTNTEAFF
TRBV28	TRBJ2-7	CASTRGRVYEQYF
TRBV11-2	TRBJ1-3	CASSFLRGAGGNTIYF
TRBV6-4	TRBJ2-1	CASSPRVDGEQFF
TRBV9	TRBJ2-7	CASSAPGRGGSPREQYF
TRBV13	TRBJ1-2	CASRDSGRSFVSYGYTF
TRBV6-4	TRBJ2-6	CASSPHTVTGANVLTF
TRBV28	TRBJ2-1	CASSLRAGIYNEQFF
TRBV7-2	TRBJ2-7	CASSDQRDSHEQYF
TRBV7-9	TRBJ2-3	CASSLKLAGTDTQYF
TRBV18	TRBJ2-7	CASSSTSSEQYF
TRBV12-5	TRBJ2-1	CASGLATGTSSYNEQFF
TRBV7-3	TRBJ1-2	CASSPMDRVDYGYTF
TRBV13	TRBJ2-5	CASRDPGGLGTQYF
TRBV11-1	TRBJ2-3	CASSPRTRGHTDTQYF
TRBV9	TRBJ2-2	CASSITGTVGMGELFF
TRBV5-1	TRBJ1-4	CASSPNRGNDEKLFF
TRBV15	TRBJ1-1	CATSRDRGQGVTEAFF
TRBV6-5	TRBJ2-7	CASSPGQGTIEQYF
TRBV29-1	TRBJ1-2	CSVEAGRSNGYTF
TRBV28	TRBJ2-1	CASQGAGRVNEQFF